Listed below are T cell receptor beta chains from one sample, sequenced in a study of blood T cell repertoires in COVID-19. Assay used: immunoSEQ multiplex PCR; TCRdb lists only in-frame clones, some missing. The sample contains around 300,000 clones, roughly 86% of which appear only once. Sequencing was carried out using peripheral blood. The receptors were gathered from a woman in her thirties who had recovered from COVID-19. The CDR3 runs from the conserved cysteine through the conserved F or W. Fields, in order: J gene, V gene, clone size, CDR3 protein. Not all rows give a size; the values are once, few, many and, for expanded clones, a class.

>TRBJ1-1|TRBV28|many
CASSLPGSTEAFF
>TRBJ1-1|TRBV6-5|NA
CASSSGGKTEAFF
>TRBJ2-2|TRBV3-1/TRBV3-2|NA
CASSPSTPAGELFF
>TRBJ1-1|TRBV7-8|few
CASSYRAEAEAFF
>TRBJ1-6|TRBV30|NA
CAWSPRQGDFYSPLHF
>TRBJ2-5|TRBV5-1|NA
CASSPTSAKETQYF
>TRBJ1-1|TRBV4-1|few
CASSQVYGVTEAFF
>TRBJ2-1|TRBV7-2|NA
CASSLWGPGLAGGNNEQFF
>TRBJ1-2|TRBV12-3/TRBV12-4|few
CASSTGGNYGYTF
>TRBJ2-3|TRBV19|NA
CASSISAGGITDTQYF
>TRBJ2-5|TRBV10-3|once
CAIRTSGDLQETQYF